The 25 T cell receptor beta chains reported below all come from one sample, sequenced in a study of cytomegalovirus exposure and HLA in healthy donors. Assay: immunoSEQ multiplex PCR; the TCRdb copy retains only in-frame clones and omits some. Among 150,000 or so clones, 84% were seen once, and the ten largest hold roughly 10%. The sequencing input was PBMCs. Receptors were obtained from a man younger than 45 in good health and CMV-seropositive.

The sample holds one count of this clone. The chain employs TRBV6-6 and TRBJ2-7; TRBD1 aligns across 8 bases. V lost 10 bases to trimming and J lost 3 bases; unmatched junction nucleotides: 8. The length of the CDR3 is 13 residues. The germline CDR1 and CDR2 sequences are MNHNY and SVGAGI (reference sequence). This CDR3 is CATRTGRDYEQYF. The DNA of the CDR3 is TGTGCCACTCGGACAGGGAGAGACTACGAGCAGTACTTC.

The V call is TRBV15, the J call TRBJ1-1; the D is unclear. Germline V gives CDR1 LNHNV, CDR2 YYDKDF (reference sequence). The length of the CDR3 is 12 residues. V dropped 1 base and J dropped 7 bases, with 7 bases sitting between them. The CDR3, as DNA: TGTGCCACCAGCAGAGCGGAGGGTGAAGCTTTCTTT. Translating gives CATSRAEGEAFF.

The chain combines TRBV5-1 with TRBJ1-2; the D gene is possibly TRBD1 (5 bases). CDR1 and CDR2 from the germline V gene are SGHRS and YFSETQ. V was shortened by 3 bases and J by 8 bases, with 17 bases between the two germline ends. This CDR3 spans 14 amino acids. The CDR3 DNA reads TGCGCCAGCAGCTCAGGGACCGGAGGGATCGGCTACACCTTC. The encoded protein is CASSSGTGGIGYTF. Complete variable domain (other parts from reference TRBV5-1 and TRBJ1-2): KAGVTQTPRYLIKTRGQQVTLSCSPISGHRSVSWYQQTPGQGLQFLFEYFSETQRNKGNFPGRFSGRQFSNSRSEMNVSTLELGDSALYLCASSSGTGGIGYTFGSGTRLTVV.

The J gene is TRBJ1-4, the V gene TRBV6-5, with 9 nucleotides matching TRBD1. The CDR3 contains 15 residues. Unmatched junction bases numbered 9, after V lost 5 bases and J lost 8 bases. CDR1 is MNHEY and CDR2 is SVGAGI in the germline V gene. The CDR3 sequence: CASSLRQGVGEKLFF. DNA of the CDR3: TGTGCCAGCAGTCTCCGACAGGGGGTAGGAGAAAAACTGTTTTTT.

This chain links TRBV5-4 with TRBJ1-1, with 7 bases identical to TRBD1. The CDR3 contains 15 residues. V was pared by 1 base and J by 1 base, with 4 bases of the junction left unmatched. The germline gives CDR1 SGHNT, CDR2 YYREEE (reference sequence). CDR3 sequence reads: CASSLMAGGNTEAFF. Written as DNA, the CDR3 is TGTGCCAGCAGCTTGATGGCAGGGGGGAACACTGAAGCTTTCTTT.

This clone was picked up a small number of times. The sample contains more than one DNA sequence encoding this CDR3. The chain's CDR3 is CASSLDRVGTDTQYF. The CDR3, as DNA: TGCGCCAGCAGCTTGGACAGGGTGGGCACAGATACGCAGTATTTT. V gene TRBV5-1 combines with J gene TRBJ2-3; TRBD1 is a possible D gene (6 bases). The CDR3 covers 15 residues. V was clipped by 0 bases and J by 1 base, with 9 bases between them. The germline CDR1 and CDR2 sequences are SGHRS and YFSETQ.

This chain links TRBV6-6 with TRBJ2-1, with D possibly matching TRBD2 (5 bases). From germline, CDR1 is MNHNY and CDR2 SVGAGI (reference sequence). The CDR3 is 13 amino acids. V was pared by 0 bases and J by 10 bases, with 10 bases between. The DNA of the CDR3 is TGTGCCAGCAGTTACTCGGGTGAGGGAGAGCAGTTCTTC. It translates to CASSYSGEGEQFF.

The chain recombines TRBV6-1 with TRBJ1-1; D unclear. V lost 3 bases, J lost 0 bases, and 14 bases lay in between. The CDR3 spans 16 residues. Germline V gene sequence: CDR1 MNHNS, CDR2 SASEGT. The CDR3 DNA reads TGTGCCAGCAGTGATCAGCCCCCAACTATGAACACTGAAGCTTTCTTT. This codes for CASSDQPPTMNTEAFF.

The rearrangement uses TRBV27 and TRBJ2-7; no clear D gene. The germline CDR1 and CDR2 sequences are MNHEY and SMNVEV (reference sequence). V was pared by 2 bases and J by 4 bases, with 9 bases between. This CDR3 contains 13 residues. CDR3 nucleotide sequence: TGTGCCAGCAGTTTAGTGTTCCAATACGAGCAGTACTTC. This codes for CASSLVFQYEQYF.

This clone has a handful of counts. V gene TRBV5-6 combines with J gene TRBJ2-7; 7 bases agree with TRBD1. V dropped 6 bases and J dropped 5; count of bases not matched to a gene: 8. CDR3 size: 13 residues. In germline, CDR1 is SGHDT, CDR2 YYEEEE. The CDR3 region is CASTLNRGHEQYF. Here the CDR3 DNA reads TGTGCCAGCACCCTGAACAGGGGACACGAGCAGTACTTC.

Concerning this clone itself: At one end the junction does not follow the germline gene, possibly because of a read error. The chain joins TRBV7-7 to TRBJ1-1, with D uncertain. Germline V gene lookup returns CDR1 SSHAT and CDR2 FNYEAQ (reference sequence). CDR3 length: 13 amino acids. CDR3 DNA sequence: TGTGCTAGCAGCTTAGAGCCGAACACTGAAGCTTTCTTT. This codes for CASSLEPNTEAFF.

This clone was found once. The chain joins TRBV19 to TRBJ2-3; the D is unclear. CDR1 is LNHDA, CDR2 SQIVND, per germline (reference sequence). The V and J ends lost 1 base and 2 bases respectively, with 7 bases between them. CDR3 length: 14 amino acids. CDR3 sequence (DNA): TGTGCCAGTAGTATAGGGGCGAACACAGATACGCAGTATTTT. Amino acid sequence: CASSIGANTDTQYF.

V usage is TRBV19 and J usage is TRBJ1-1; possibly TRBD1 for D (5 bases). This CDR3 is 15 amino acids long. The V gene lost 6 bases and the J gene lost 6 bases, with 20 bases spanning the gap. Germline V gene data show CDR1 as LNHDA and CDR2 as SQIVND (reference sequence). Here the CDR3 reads CASSVSRTNIPEAFF. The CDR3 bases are TGTGCCAGTAGCGTGAGCCGGACAAATATCCCTGAAGCTTTCTTT.

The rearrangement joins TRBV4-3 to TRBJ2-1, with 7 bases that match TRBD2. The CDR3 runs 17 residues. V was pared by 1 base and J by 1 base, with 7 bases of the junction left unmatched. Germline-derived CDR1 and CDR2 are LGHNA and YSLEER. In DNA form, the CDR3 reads TGCGCCAGCAGCCAAGCGTGGCTAGCGGTTTCCTACAATGAGCAGTTCTTC. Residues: CASSQAWLAVSYNEQFF.

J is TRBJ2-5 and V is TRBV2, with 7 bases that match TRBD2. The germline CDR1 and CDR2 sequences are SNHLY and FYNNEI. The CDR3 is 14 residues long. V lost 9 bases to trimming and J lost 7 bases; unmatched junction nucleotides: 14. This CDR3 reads CARSFASGLGTQYF. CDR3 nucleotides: TGTGCCAGAAGTTTTGCTAGCGGCCTTGGGACCCAGTACTTC.

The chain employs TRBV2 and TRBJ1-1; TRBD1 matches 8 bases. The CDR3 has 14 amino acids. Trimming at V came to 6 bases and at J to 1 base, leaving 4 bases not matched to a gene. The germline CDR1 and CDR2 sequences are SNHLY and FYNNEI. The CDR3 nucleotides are TGTGCCAGCAGCGACAGGGGAAGGAACACTGAAGCTTTCTTT. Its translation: CASSDRGRNTEAFF.

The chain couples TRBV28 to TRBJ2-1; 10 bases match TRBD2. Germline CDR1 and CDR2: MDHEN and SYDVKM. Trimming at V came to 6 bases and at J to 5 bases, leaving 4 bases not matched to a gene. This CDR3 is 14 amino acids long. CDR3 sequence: CASRGTSVDNEQFF. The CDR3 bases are TGTGCCAGCAGAGGGACTAGCGTAGACAATGAGCAGTTCTTC.

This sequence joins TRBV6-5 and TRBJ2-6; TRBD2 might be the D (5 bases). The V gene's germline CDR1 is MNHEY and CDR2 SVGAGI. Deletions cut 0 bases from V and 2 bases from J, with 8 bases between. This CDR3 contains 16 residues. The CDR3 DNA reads TGTGCCAGCAGTTACTCGCGGGTTCCTGGGGCCAACGTCCTGACTTTC. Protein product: CASSYSRVPGANVLTF.

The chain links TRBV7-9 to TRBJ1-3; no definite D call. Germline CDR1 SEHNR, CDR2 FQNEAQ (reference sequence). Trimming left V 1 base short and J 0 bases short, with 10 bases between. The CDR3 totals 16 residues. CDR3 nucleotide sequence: TGTGCCAGCAGCTTAGATCGCGGCAGCTCTGGAAACACCATATATTTT. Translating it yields CASSLDRGSSGNTIYF.

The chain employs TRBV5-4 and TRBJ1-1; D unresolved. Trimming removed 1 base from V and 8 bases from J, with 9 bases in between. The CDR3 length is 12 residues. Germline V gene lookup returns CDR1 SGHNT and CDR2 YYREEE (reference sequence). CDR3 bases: TGTGCCAGCAGCTTGAATGGCGGAGAAGCTTTCTTT. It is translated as CASSLNGGEAFF.

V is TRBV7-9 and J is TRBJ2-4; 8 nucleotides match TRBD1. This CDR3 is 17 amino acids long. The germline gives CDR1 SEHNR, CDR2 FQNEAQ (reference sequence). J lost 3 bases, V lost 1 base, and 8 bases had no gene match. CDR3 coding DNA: TGTGCCAGCAGCTTAGACCCAGGACAGGGTGGCAAAAACATTCAGTACTTC. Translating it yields CASSLDPGQGGKNIQYF.

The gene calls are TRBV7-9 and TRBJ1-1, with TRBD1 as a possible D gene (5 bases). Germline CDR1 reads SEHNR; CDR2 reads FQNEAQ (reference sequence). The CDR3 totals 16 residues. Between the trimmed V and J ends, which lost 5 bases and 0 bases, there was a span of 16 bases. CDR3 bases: TGTGCCAGCAGCACCTCCGGGGGACCCTTGAACACTGAAGCTTTCTTT. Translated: CASSTSGGPLNTEAFF.

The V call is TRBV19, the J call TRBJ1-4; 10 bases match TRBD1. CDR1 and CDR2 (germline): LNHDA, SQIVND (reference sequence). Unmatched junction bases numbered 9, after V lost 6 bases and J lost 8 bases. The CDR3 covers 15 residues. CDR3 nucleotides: TGTGCCAGTAGCCCGCCGGGACAGGGGCGGGAAAAACTGTTTTTT. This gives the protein CASSPPGQGREKLFF.

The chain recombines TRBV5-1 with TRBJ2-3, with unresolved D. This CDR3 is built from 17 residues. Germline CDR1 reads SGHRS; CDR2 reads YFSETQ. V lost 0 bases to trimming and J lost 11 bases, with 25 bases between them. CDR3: CASSLGPARSRTMEQYF. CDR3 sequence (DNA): TGCGCCAGCAGCTTGGGACCCGCTAGGTCCCGAACGATGGAGCAGTATTTT. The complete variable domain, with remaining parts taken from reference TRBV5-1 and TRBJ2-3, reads KAGVTQTPRYLIKTRGQQVTLSCSPISGHRSVSWYQQTPGQGLQFLFEYFSETQRNKGNFPGRFSGRQFSNSRSEMNVSTLELGDSALYLCASSLGPARSRTMEQYFGPGTRLTVL.

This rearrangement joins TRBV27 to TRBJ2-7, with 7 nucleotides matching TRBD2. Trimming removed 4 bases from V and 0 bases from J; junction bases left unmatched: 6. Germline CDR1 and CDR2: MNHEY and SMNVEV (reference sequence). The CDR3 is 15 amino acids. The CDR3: CASSSPRGSSYEQYF. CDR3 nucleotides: TGTGCCAGCAGTTCCCCTCGCGGGAGCTCCTACGAGCAGTACTTC.